This TCR beta chain was profiled in a study of shared clonotypes between healthy human individuals. Donors had no recently reported acute infections or vaccinations and were HIV-negative. It was into CD45RA+ naive and CD45RA-negative memory subsets that the CD4+ cells were split. V shed 5 bases and J shed 2 bases, with 13 bases lying between them. Germline V gives CDR1 SNHLY, CDR2 FYNNEI. The CDR3 is 15 amino acids. Sequencing used immunoSEQ multiplex PCR; TCRdb keeps in-frame clones, though not all of them. Of fewer than 1.4 million clones in the sample, around 78% are singletons; the top ten hold roughly 0.61%.

Sequencing input: memory CD4+ T cells from PBMCs. Subset: CD45RA-negative fraction. This chain connects TRBV2 to TRBJ1-5; D gene uncertain. This receptor was identified in a man between 18 and 29 years old in good health. Some clones in this sample may be carry-over from other donors' samples. CDR3 sequence (DNA): TGTGCCAGCAGTTCTTCCCGAGTAGGCAATCAGCCCCAGCATTTT. It translates to CASSSSRVGNQPQHF. Combining the CDR3 with reference TRBV2 and TRBJ1-5 gives the whole variable domain EPEVTQTPSHQVTQMGQEVILRCVPISNHLYFYWYRQILGQKVEFLVSFYNNEISEKSEIFDDQFSVERPDGSNFTLKIRSTKLEDSAMYFCASSSSRVGNQPQHFGDGTRLSIL.